The present T cell receptor beta chain was sequenced within a study of T cell responses to AZD1222 COVID-19 vaccine. Study-wide findings and caveats: Nearly half of unique spike-specific TCRs reportedly avoided B.1.351 and B.1.1.7 mutated regions.

TCRdb's table, derived via immunoSEQ multiplex PCR, lists solely in-frame clones and lacks some. The sample records 120,000 or so clones, roughly 89% being singletons. The CDR3 is 13 residues long. Germline loops: CDR1 LNHDA, CDR2 SQIVND (reference sequence). V dropped 3 bases and J dropped 5; count of bases not matched to a gene: 1. Turning to this clone: Its cognate antigen is unknown.

The rearrangement uses TRBV19 and TRBJ1-1; 9 positions match TRBD1. This receptor was obtained from an adult in good health. The starting material was peripheral blood, obtained on day 0 of MenACWY control vaccination. CDR3 amino acids: CASSIDRGTEAFF. Written as DNA, the CDR3 is TGTGCCAGTAGTATCGACAGGGGGACTGAAGCTTTCTTT.